This TCR beta chain was identified during a study of shared clonotypes between healthy human individuals. Generated by immunoSEQ multiplex PCR, the TCRdb table keeps only in-frame clones and is missing some. Of about 2.1 million clones detected, roughly 93% appear once; the ten largest clones hold less than 2%. General observations from the study: Investigators collected only blood, and repertoires in tissues likely differ.

CDR3 length: 16 residues. Germline CDR1 reads SGDLS; CDR2 reads YYNGEE. Between the trimmed V and J ends, which lost 4 bases and 7 bases, there was a span of 20 bases. As to this clone: Its specificity is unknown.

CD45RO-negative, CCR7-selected cells formed the naive CD8 fraction, which excluded terminally differentiated effector memory CD45RA+ cells. Specimen: naive CD8+ T cells from PBMCs. The receptor was isolated from a man between 18 and 29 years old in good health. Some clones in this sample may be carry-over from other donors' samples. The rearrangement uses TRBV9 and TRBJ2-2; D not resolved. The CDR3 protein is CASSHPEKGFGGELFF. The CDR3 bases are TGTGCCAGCAGCCACCCGGAGAAGGGATTTGGCGGGGAGCTGTTTTTT. Drawing the rest from reference TRBV9 and TRBJ2-2, the complete variable domain is DSGVTQTPKHLITATGQRVTLRCSPRSGDLSVYWYQQSLDQGLQFLIQYYNGEERAKGNILERFSAQQFPDLHSELNLSSLELGDSALYFCASSHPEKGFGGELFFGEGSRLTVL.